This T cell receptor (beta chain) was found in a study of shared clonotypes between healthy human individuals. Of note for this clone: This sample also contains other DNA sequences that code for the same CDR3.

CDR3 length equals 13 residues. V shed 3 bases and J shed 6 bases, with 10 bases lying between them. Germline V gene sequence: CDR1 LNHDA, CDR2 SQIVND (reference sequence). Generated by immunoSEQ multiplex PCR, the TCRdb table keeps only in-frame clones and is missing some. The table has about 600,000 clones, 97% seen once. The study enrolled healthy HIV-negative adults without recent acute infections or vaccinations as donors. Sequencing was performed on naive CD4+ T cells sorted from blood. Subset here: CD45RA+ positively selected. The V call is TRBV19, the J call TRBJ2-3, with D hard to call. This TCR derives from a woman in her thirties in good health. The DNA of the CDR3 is TGTGCCAGTAGTATTCCTCCAACGGATACGCAGTATTTT. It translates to CASSIPPTDTQYF.